The present TCR beta chain was sequenced within a study of T-cell reconstitution after alpha-beta-depleted transplantation in children. V shed 4 bases and J 3 bases; nucleotides not matched to a gene: 6. This CDR3 comprises 13 residues. CDR1 SQVTM and CDR2 ANQGSEA come from the germline V gene. The TCRbeta library incorporated unique molecular identifiers. Using its own MiXCR run on the PCR reads, TCRdb lists one record per CDR3 protein. The data hold just under 550,000 distinct CDR3 sequences, with about a sixth observed a single time. This clonotype was obtained from a human donor who donated a stem cell graft to a child with acute lymphoblastic leukemia. This specimen consisted of PBMCs from the stem cell graft donor, obtained from the stem cell graft. The chain joins TRBV29-1 to TRBJ2-7, with 7 bases matching TRBD2. The CDR3 coding sequence is TGCAGCGTTGTACTAGCGACCCGCTACGAGCAGTACTTC. Translation gives CSVVLATRYEQYF.